Listed below are T cell receptor beta chains from one sample, sequenced in a study of blood T cells in healthy people across ages. From the 5' RACE reads, TCRdb called clonotypes with MiXCR, one entry per CDR3 protein. The repertoire includes about a million distinct CDR3 sequences, approximately 49% of them detected once, and roughly 13% sits in the top ten. The material sequenced was blood. Receptors were obtained from a man aged 30 to 39 in good health. CDR3s include the opening cysteine and the closing phenylalanine or tryptophan.

>TRBJ1-1|TRBV4-1
CASGQTGGSTEAFF
>TRBJ2-2|TRBV7-2
CASSYGTGVGTGELFF
>TRBJ1-2|TRBV29-1
CSAGQGAGYTF
>TRBJ2-3|TRBV4-2
CASSQDKGQGSDTQYF
>TRBJ1-4|TRBV27
CASSLSTGIPEKLFF
>TRBJ1-4|TRBV9
CASSGKGATNEKLFF
>TRBJ2-1|TRBV7-9
CASSALVGALSTYNEQFF
>TRBJ1-2|TRBV28
CASSLTGGSSGYTF
>TRBJ1-2|TRBV4-1
CASSQGQGVNYGYTF
>NA|TRBV6-1
CASTGGHFLGYEQYF
>TRBJ1-1|TRBV12-3/TRBV12-4
CASTTTTGGDTEAFF
>NA|TRBV9
CASSVGLAGTHAYNEQYF
>TRBJ2-7|TRBV20-1
CSAPILGDRVSEQYF
>TRBJ2-3|TRBV6-1
CASSEERAAPDTQYF
>TRBJ1-6|TRBV28
CASSPLDRDGSPLHF
>TRBJ2-3|TRBV12-3/TRBV12-4
CAGSISMGTDTQYF
>TRBJ1-1|TRBV5-1
CASSLAGPGYTEAFF
>TRBJ1-5|TRBV18
CASSRLGTFSQAQPQHF
>TRBJ1-5|TRBV10-3
CAISESNGGGNQPQHF
>TRBJ2-3|TRBV9
CASSQIAVSTDTQYF
>TRBJ2-5|TRBV30
CAWSVLRIQETQYF
>TRBJ2-1|TRBV7-6
CASRRTWGQDDNEQFF
>TRBJ1-5|TRBV28
CASSWAGLRDSNQPQHF
>TRBJ1-4|TRBV6-1
CASSPRTPDNEKLFF
>TRBJ1-2|TRBV20-1
CSASQQNYGYTF
>TRBJ2-5|TRBV6-6
CASWQGSSQETQYF
>TRBJ1-6|TRBV20-1
CSARDGGFDNSPLHF
>TRBJ2-5|TRBV4-3
CASSPREGQETQYF
>NA|TRBV29-1
CGVEGTSGIYSYEQYF
>TRBJ1-1|TRBV28
CASSLVGGLRSEAFF
>TRBJ2-3|TRBV12-3/TRBV12-4
CASSRTLGEDTQYF
>TRBJ1-6|TRBV3-1
CASSEGTALRSPLHF
>TRBJ2-5|TRBV3-1
CASSQGFLETQYF
>TRBJ1-5|TRBV24-1
CATSESGGNQPQHF
>TRBJ2-1|TRBV28
CASSRGEDRYNEQFF
>TRBJ1-2|TRBV6-5
CASAEVAGDGYTF
>TRBJ2-1|TRBV28
CASSLDWTGVTIGSYNEQFF
>TRBJ2-1|TRBV29-1
CSVFGTYNEQFF
>TRBJ2-3|TRBV6-4
CASSDSRGSPDTQYF
>TRBJ2-3|TRBV4-1
CASSQGPGSTDTQYF